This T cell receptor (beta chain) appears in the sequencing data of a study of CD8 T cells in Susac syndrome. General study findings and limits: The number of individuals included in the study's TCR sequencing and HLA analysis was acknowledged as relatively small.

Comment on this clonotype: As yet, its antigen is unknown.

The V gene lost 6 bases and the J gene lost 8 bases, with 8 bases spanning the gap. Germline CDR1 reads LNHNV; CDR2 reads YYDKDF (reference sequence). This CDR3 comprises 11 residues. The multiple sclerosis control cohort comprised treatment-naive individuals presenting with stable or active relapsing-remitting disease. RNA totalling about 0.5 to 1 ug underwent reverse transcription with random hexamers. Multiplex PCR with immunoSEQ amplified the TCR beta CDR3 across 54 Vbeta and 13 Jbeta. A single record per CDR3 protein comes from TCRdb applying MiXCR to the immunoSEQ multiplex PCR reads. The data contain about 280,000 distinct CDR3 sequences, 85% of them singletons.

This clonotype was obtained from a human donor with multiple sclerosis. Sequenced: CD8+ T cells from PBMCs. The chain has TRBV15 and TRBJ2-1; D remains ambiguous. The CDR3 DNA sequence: TGTGCCACCAGGCTCCGGGATGAGCAGTTCTTC. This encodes CATRLRDEQFF.